Described below is a single T cell receptor (beta chain) sequence and its context. What it binds is unknown. This PCR relied on a set of 60 Vbeta primers and 13 Jbeta primers. Measured with immunoSEQ multiplex PCR; TCRdb has only the in-frame clones, and not every one. Here the sample table reports around 78,000 clones. Trimming took 7 bases from V and 5 from J, leaving 21 bases between them. The CDR3 spans 15 residues. Germline lookup yields CDR1 MNHNS and CDR2 SASEGT. This sample is part of a study of cytomegalovirus exposure and HLA in healthy donors. Study outcomes and limitations: Later analysis suggested most CMV-associated TCR beta chains were HLA-restricted. TCR beta V- and J-gene trimming was later associated with a missense DCLRE1C variant. Previous analysis showed most TCR beta V segments were productive about 90% or about 30% of the time.

The sample comprised PBMCs. The source is a man in his late teens or twenties in good health and CMV-seropositive. This chain uses TRBV6-1 with TRBJ2-7, with a weak D call TRBD1 (5 bases). The CDR3 loop is CASTVVQGDQNEQYF. The CDR3 nucleotides read TGTGCCAGCACCGTGGTTCAGGGCGATCAAAACGAGCAGTACTTC.